These 25 T cell receptor beta chains share one sample of origin, sequenced in a study of T cell responses to AZD1222 COVID-19 vaccine. Sequencing was performed with immunoSEQ multiplex PCR; in TCRdb, only in-frame clones are kept and a portion is missing. The table lists roughly 100,000 clones, less than 95% of them singletons, with about 4.8% in the top ten. The sequences come from peripheral blood, collected on day 0 of AZD1222 vaccination. Receptors were obtained from an adult in good health.

The table lists this clone with a count of one. The chain is built from TRBV6-5 and TRBJ2-7; tentative D call: TRBD1 (5 bases). The germline V and J ends were trimmed by 5 bases and 6 bases, with 11 bases remaining between them. This CDR3 has 12 residues. The V gene's germline CDR1 is MNHEY and CDR2 SVGAGI. The CDR3: CASSQGFGEQYF. The CDR3 DNA is TGTGCCAGCAGTCAGGGATTTGGCGAGCAGTACTTC.

The chain carries TRBV27 and TRBJ2-7, with 8 nucleotides matching TRBD1. Trimming removed 3 bases from V and 3 bases from J; junction bases left unmatched: 7. Germline V gene data show CDR1 as MNHEY and CDR2 as SMNVEV (reference sequence). This CDR3 is 15 amino acids long. The CDR3 region has the DNA TGTGCCAGCAGTTTTGTTGTGGGGACAGGCTACGAGCAGTACTTC. Translating it yields CASSFVVGTGYEQYF.

The CDR3 sequence: CASSFRQGSPTNEKLFF. The CDR3 DNA is TGTGCCAGCAGTTTCCGACAGGGGAGCCCAACTAATGAAAAACTGTTTTTT. V usage is TRBV28 and J usage is TRBJ1-4; TRBD1 matches at 8 bases. Germline CDR1 reads MDHEN; CDR2 reads SYDVKM. Trimming cost V 3 bases and J 0 bases; bases outside gene matches: 6. This CDR3 region has 17 residues.

The chain has TRBV5-5 and TRBJ2-7; the match to TRBD1 covers 7 bases. The CDR3 has 15 amino acids. Germline lookup yields CDR1 SGHKS and CDR2 YYEKEE (reference sequence). J gave up 1 base and V 4 bases, and 8 bases lay outside the gene matches. CDR3 amino acids: CASSLIRGPSYEQYF. In DNA, the CDR3 is TGTGCCAGCAGCCTGATAAGGGGGCCTTCCTACGAGCAGTACTTC.

The rearrangement uses TRBV9 and TRBJ2-7, with D perhaps TRBD1 or TRBD2 (6 bases each). The CDR3 runs to 13 residues. Trimming removed 2 bases from V and 7 bases from J, with 13 bases in between. Germline V lookup: CDR1 SGDLS, CDR2 YYNGEE. The CDR3 sequence is CASSVTGAREQYF. The CDR3, as DNA: TGTGCCAGCAGCGTTACGGGGGCGAGGGAGCAGTACTTC.

The rearrangement links TRBV5-1 to TRBJ1-3; D is unresolved. The CDR3 extends over 18 amino acids. V was shortened by 0 bases and J by 0 bases, with 16 bases between the two germline ends. Germline-derived CDR1 and CDR2 are SGHRS and YFSETQ. The CDR3 loop reads CASSLAFPLRDSGNTIYF. The DNA of the CDR3 is TGCGCCAGCAGCTTGGCCTTTCCTCTACGGGACTCTGGAAACACCATATATTTT.

The chain employs TRBV21-1 and TRBJ2-5; whether TRBD1, the table's D call, matches the DNA was not checked. TRBV21-1 counts as a pseudogene. This CDR3 is built from 15 residues. CDR3 in amino acids: CASTSKNWTQETQYF. Written as DNA, the CDR3 is TGTGCCAGCACTTCCAAAAATTGGACACAAGAGACCCAGTACTTC.

J is TRBJ1-2 and V is TRBV28, with D possibly being TRBD1 (6 bases). Trimming cost V 5 bases and J 4 bases, with 11 bases left between them. This CDR3 has 13 residues. Germline V CDR1 and CDR2: MDHEN, SYDVKM. The CDR3: CASSLRGLYGYTF. CDR3 DNA sequence: TGTGCCAGCAGTCTCAGGGGACTCTATGGCTACACCTTC.

The chain has TRBV7-6 and TRBJ2-7; the match to TRBD1 covers 8 bases. The CDR3 loop spans 19 amino acids. The germline CDR1 and CDR2 sequences are SGHVS and FNYEAQ. J was trimmed by 4 bases and V by 4 bases; bases with no gene match: 21. The DNA of the CDR3 is TGTGCCAGCAGCTCCCCTTTGGTACGGACAGGGATTAAGGCGTACGAGCAGTACTTC. Translating gives CASSSPLVRTGIKAYEQYF.

The chain couples TRBV7-9 to TRBJ1-6, with D perhaps TRBD1 (5 bases). The CDR3 consists of 15 residues. V shed 1 base and J shed 9 bases, with 13 bases lying between them. The germline gives CDR1 SEHNR, CDR2 FQNEAQ (reference sequence). CDR3 sequence: CASSLGTFGGSPLHF. The CDR3 DNA follows: TGTGCCAGCAGCTTAGGGACATTCGGCGGTTCACCCCTCCACTTT.

This clone has only one observation. V and J are TRBV10-3 and TRBJ2-7; D is uncertain. The CDR3 covers 12 residues. Trimming took 3 bases from V and 5 from J, leaving 8 bases between them. The germline CDR1 and CDR2 sequences are ENHRY and SYGVKD. The CDR3 nucleotides read TGTGCCATCAGTGACTCCAGCCACGAGCAGTACTTC. As protein: CAISDSSHEQYF.

This chain links TRBV12-3 or TRBV12-4 with TRBJ1-1; D might be TRBD1 (5 bases). The CDR3 length is 13 residues. The V end was cut by 5 bases, the J end by 4 bases, with 11 bases between. CDR3 nucleotide sequence: TGTGCCAGCAGTCCCAGGGTTTCCACTGAAGCTTTCTTT. Its translation is CASSPRVSTEAFF.

The gene calls are TRBV21-1 and TRBJ2-7; the D call TRBD2 from the table was never checked on the DNA. TRBV21-1 is an annotated pseudogene. CDR3 length: 12 amino acids. CDR3 in amino acids: CASSKAGGEQYF. CDR3 bases: TGTGCCAGCAGCAAAGCGGGGGGCGAGCAGTACTTC.

The genes are TRBV28 and TRBJ1-6; 12 positions agree with TRBD1. Losses at the gene ends were 5 bases for V and 9 bases for J; bases not matched to a gene: 8. Germline V CDR1 and CDR2: MDHEN, SYDVKM. This CDR3 spans 16 amino acids. Written as DNA, the CDR3 is TGTGCCAGCAGTGACGGGACAGGGGGCGTAGGTTCACCCCTCCACTTT. It specifies CASSDGTGGVGSPLHF.

This chain links TRBV3-1 (or the pseudogene TRBV3-2) with TRBJ2-5; either TRBD1 or TRBD2 may supply D (5 bases each). Between the trimmed V and J ends, which lost 1 base and 5 bases, there was a span of 8 bases. This CDR3 contains 13 residues. The germline CDR1 and CDR2 sequences are LGHDT and YNNKEL (reference sequence). CDR3 DNA: TGTGCCAGCAGCCAAGCGAGGGACGAGACCCAGTACTTC. Residues: CASSQARDETQYF.

This rearrangement joins TRBV28 to TRBJ1-1; D perhaps matches TRBD1 (6 bases). V was pared by 6 bases and J by 4 bases, with 15 bases between. The CDR3 sequence is 14 residues long. Looked up from germline, CDR1 is MDHEN and CDR2 is SYDVKM. The CDR3 coding sequence is TGTGCCAGCAGCCCAGTAGGGGGGGGCACTGAAGCTTTCTTT. Protein sequence: CASSPVGGGTEAFF. Full variable domain (remainder filled in from reference TRBV28 and TRBJ1-1): DVKVTQSSRYLVKRTGEKVFLECVQDMDHENMFWYRQDPGLGLRLIYFSYDVKMKEKGDIPEGYSVSREKKERFSLILESASTNQTSMYLCASSPVGGGTEAFFGQGTRLTVV.

The chain links TRBV27 to TRBJ2-3, with D maybe TRBD1 (7 bases). The germline CDR1 and CDR2 sequences are MNHEY and SMNVEV (reference sequence). CDR3 length: 14 residues. V was clipped by 2 bases and J by 5 bases, with 11 bases between them. CDR3 coding DNA: TGTGCCAGCAGTTTAGACAGGGAGGTAGATACGCAGTATTTT. Protein sequence: CASSLDREVDTQYF.

The chain employs TRBV21-1 and TRBJ2-7; the table names TRBD1, a call not compared with the DNA. TRBV21-1 is tagged as a pseudogene. CDR3 length equals 13 residues. As DNA, the CDR3 is TGTGCCAGCCTCACAGGGGGGTTTTACGAGCAGTACTTC. This codes for CASLTGGFYEQYF.

In DNA form, the CDR3 reads TGTGCCAGCAGTTTAGGGACACCCTCCTACGAGCAGTACTTC. Amino acid sequence: CASSLGTPSYEQYF. The rearrangement uses TRBV28 and TRBJ2-7; a possible D gene is TRBD1 (6 bases). The CDR3 spans 14 residues. The germline V and J ends were trimmed by 2 bases and 0 bases, with 8 bases remaining between them. Germline CDR1 and CDR2: MDHEN and SYDVKM.

The chain links TRBV5-4 to TRBJ2-5; 9 bases line up with TRBD1. The germline CDR1 and CDR2 sequences are SGHNT and YYREEE (reference sequence). The CDR3 loop spans 15 amino acids. V lost 3 bases, J lost 5 bases, and 8 bases stayed unmatched. CDR3 sequence: CASSSGQGVRETQYF. The CDR3 DNA sequence: TGTGCCAGCAGCTCGGGACAGGGAGTTAGGGAGACCCAGTACTTC.

The chain joins TRBV30 to TRBJ1-1, with D perhaps matching TRBD1 (5 bases). The CDR3 is 14 residues long. Germline values: CDR1 GTSNPN, CDR2 SVGIG (reference sequence). Trimming removed 3 bases from V and 10 bases from J, with 21 bases in between. CDR3 in DNA: TGTGCCTGGAGCCCAGGGACCCCCGAATCGTTAGCTTTCTTT. It specifies CAWSPGTPESLAFF. Full variable domain (outside the CDR3, taken from reference TRBV30 and TRBJ1-1): SQTIHQWPATLVQPVGSPLSLECTVEGTSNPNLYWYRQAAGRGLQLLFYSVGIGQISSEVPQNLSASRPQDRQFILSSKKLLLSDSGFYLCAWSPGTPESLAFFGQGTRLTVV.

This clone was picked up one time. The V and J genes are TRBV7-3 and TRBJ1-1; D is possibly TRBD1 (5 bases). V lost 5 bases, J lost 4 bases, and 11 bases lay in between. The CDR3 runs to 13 residues. Germline CDR1 and CDR2: SGHTA and FQGTGA. CDR3 sequence reads: CASSTNGGTEAFF. CDR3 DNA: TGTGCCAGCAGCACCAACGGGGGCACTGAAGCTTTCTTT. The variable domain in full, completed from reference TRBV7-3 and TRBJ1-1, reads GAGVSQTPSNKVTEKGKYVELRCDPISGHTALYWYRQSLGQGPEFLIYFQGTGAADDSGLPNDRFFAVRPEGSVSTLKIQRTERGDSAVYLCASSTNGGTEAFFGQGTRLTVV.

This clone has only one observation. V gene TRBV30 combines with J gene TRBJ2-1; 8 nucleotides agree with TRBD2. This CDR3 has 14 amino acids. Germline CDR1 reads GTSNPN; CDR2 reads SVGIG (reference sequence). Losses at the gene ends were 1 base for V and 2 bases for J; bases not matched to a gene: 1. CDR3 residues: CAWSGAGAYNEQFF. The CDR3, as DNA: TGTGCCTGGAGTGGAGCGGGGGCCTACAATGAGCAGTTCTTC.

The chain combines TRBV4-2 with TRBJ2-3; 9 nucleotides line up with TRBD1. The CDR3 extends over 15 amino acids. J was trimmed by 4 bases and V by 3 bases; bases with no gene match: 5. Germline V gives CDR1 LGHNA, CDR2 YNFKEQ. In nucleotides, the CDR3 is TGTGCCAGCAGCCAGGAAACAGGGGGCCCAGATACGCAGTATTTT. As protein: CASSQETGGPDTQYF.

V usage is TRBV30 and J usage is TRBJ2-1; D is possibly TRBD1 (7 bases). This CDR3 region has 15 residues. The V gene lost 0 bases and the J gene lost 9 bases, with 18 bases spanning the gap. Germline CDR1 GTSNPN, CDR2 SVGIG (reference sequence). CDR3 nucleotide sequence: TGTGCCTGGAGTGTTGTTGCGACAGGGCGGGGTGAGCAGTTCTTC. Its translation is CAWSVVATGRGEQFF.